These T cell receptor beta chains were read from a single sample in a study of patients and donors after allogeneic stem cell transplantation. TCRdb reanalysed the RT-PCR reads using MiXCR and keeps one entry per CDR3 protein. Of roughly 960,000 distinct CDR3 sequences in the sample, roughly 18% were seen once. What was sequenced was blood, either unsorted or a sorted T cell fraction (not recorded which). The origin of the receptors is a human donor who was either an allogeneic HSCT recipient or a stem cell or donor lymphocyte infusion donor (not recorded which). It is not recorded whose cells these are; they may come from a transplant donor. Each CDR3 is given with its conserved first and last residue. A D gene is named only where the DNA matches it firmly. Clone size, where shown, is once, few, many, or a class for clones that have expanded.

TRBD1 TRBJ2-7 TRBV6-1 few TGTGCCAGCAGTCGACAGGGGACCTCGCCTCTCTCCTACGAGCAGTACTTC CASSRQGTSPLSYEQYF
. TRBJ2-1 TRBV12-3/TRBV12-4 many TGTGCCAGCAACTACGAGCTGAATGAGCAGTTCTTC CASNYELNEQFF
. TRBJ2-5 TRBV3-1 . TGTGCCAGCAGCCAAGATCCAAGGAGTTCCCAGTACTTC CASSQDPRSSQYF
. TRBJ2-7 TRBV12-3/TRBV12-4 few TGTGCCAGCAAACAGGGCCAGAGCTCCTACGAGCAGTACTTC CASKQGQSSYEQYF
. TRBJ1-1 TRBV24-1 few TGTGCCACCAGTGACTCTGCAGTCGGGAACACTGAAGCTTTCTTT CATSDSAVGNTEAFF
TRBD2 TRBJ2-7 TRBV7-9 . TGTGCCAGCAGCCCTTCGGGACTAGCCTACGAGCAGTACTTC CASSPSGLAYEQYF
. TRBJ2-7 TRBV2 . TGTGCCAGCAGTCTCTCGACAGTTACCTACGAGCAGTACTTC CASSLSTVTYEQYF
. TRBJ1-2 TRBV5-1 . TGCGCCAGCAGCTTGGTGAGCGGTGGGGATGGCTACACCTTC CASSLVSGGDGYTF
. TRBJ1-1 TRBV3-1 . TGTGCCAGCAGCCACGGGGGAACTGAAGTTTTCTTT CASSHGGTEVFF
. TRBJ1-1 TRBV6-1 . TGTGCCAGCAGTGGGACAGCTGACACTGAAGCTTTCTTT CASSGTADTEAFF
. TRBJ2-1 TRBV20-1 few TGCAGTGCCCCGGAGAGCTCCTACAATGAGCAGTTCTTC CSAPESSYNEQFF
TRBD1 TRBJ2-1 TRBV7-2 . TGTGCCAGCAGCTTCGGTTGGGGACAGGCCCACAATGAGCAGTTCTTC CASSFGWGQAHNEQFF
. TRBJ2-7 TRBV5-1 few TGCGCCAGCAGCTTGGTGGGAGGACCCTTTTACGAGCAGTACTTC CASSLVGGPFYEQYF
TRBD2 TRBJ2-3 TRBV4-3 . TGCGCCAGCAGCCAAGATGTGACTAGCAGATTTAGCACAGATACGCAGTATTTT CASSQDVTSRFSTDTQYF
TRBD1 TRBJ1-2 TRBV7-9 . TGTGCCAGCAGCTCCTCTGACAGGGGGCATTTTTATTATGGCTACACCTTC CASSSSDRGHFYYGYTF
TRBD1 TRBJ2-7 TRBV4-3 few TGCGCCAGCAGCCAAGATCTTGGACAGGGGGCTTCCGAGCAGTACTTC CASSQDLGQGASEQYF
. TRBJ2-2 TRBV20-1 . TGCAGTGCCTCCAACCCTTTTAACGCGAACACCGGGGAGCTGTTTTTT CSASNPFNANTGELFF
. TRBJ1-5 TRBV4-2 few TGTGCCAGCAGCCAGATGGGACGGAGTAGCAATCAGCCCCAGCATTTT CASSQMGRSSNQPQHF
TRBD2 TRBJ2-1 TRBV11-1 . TGTGCCAGCAGCCCGCCGTCATATAAGCGGGAGGGCCGGGATGAGCAGTTCTTC CASSPPSYKREGRDEQFF
. TRBJ2-2 TRBV14 . TGTGCCAGCAGCCCCACTCCCCAGAACACCGGGGAGCTGTTTTTT CASSPTPQNTGELFF
. TRBJ1-1 TRBV6-1 few TGTGCCAGCAGTCGACAGGACTTCGCCACTGAAGCTTTCTTT CASSRQDFATEAFF
. TRBJ2-3 TRBV4-3 few TGCGCCAGCAGCCTCCGGGGAGTTGAGAATACGCAGTATTTT CASSLRGVENTQYF
TRBD1 TRBJ2-3 TRBV28 . TGTGCCAGCAGTTCCCCCCTAACTTTTCGGGACAGGGCGGCAGATACGCAGTATTTT CASSSPLTFRDRAADTQYF
. TRBJ1-1 TRBV29-1 few TGCAGCCGCGGGACGAGGAACAGGGAGTCCACTGAAGCTTTCTTT CSRGTRNRESTEAFF
TRBD1 TRBJ2-3 TRBV9 . TGTGCCAGCGGCCAAGGACAGGGTCGAGATACGCAGTATTTT CASGQGQGRDTQYF
TRBD1 TRBJ1-2 TRBV6-5 few TGTGCCAGCAGTTACTCGACGTTCATACGGGACAGATATGGCTACACCTTC CASSYSTFIRDRYGYTF
. TRBJ1-5 TRBV3-1 . TGTGCCAGCAGCCAGGACAGAGGGTACAATCAGCCCCAGCATTTT CASSQDRGYNQPQHF
. TRBJ2-2 TRBV12-3/TRBV12-4 . TGTGCCAGCAGCACCCGAGGAGGGAGTTACGGGGAGCTGTTTTTT CASSTRGGSYGELFF
. TRBJ1-5 TRBV12-3/TRBV12-4 few TGTGCCAGCAGTTTAGCAGGGGGGGACAATCAGCCCCAGCATTTT CASSLAGGDNQPQHF
. TRBJ2-7 TRBV28 few TGTGCCAGCAGCCTAACGGGGGCCCAAGTCTACGAGCAGTACTTC CASSLTGAQVYEQYF
TRBD2 TRBJ2-5 TRBV11-1 few TGTGCCAGCAGCTTAGGGAGGACTAGCGGGAGGGCCGAAGAGACCCAGTACTTC CASSLGRTSGRAEETQYF
TRBD1 TRBJ2-1 TRBV5-1 few TGCGCCAGCAGCTACGGGGACAGGGAGGTCAATGAGCAGTTCTTC CASSYGDREVNEQFF
. TRBJ2-7 TRBV4-2 many TGTGCCAGCAGCCATTACAGGGACCCCTACGAGCAGTACTTC CASSHYRDPYEQYF
TRBD1 TRBJ1-5 TRBV24-1 few TGTGCCACCAGTGAAAGGACAGGGTCCCAGCCCCAGCATTTT CATSERTGSQPQHF
. TRBJ2-3 TRBV5-1 few TGCGCCAGCAGTGAGACGGTCGGTGGAGATACGCAGTATTTT CASSETVGGDTQYF
. TRBJ1-4 TRBV12-3/TRBV12-4 . TGTGCCACTAGCGCTGGAGGGGAAAAACTGTTTTTT CATSAGGEKLFF
TRBD2 TRBJ2-7 TRBV7-9 . TGTGCCAGCAGCTTGACTAGCAGGGCGAGCTTC CASSLTSRASF
TRBD1 TRBJ1-1 TRBV20-1 few TGCAGTGCTCGACCGGGACAGGCCCGAGGTACTGAAGCTTTCTTT CSARPGQARGTEAFF
. TRBJ1-4 TRBV6-5 few TGTGCCAGCAGTTATTTGTTGGAAGTAGGGATCAGGAATGAAAAACTGTTTTTT CASSYLLEVGIRNEKLFF
. TRBJ2-2 TRBV9 many TGTGCCAGCAGCAAGAACACCGGGGAGCTGTTTTTT CASSKNTGELFF
TRBD2 TRBJ2-7 TRBV20-1 . TGCAGTGCTAGTAACGGAGGGACTAGCGGAGCCTACGAGCAGTACTTC CSASNGGTSGAYEQYF
TRBD2 TRBJ2-7 TRBV6-1 . TGTGCCAGCAGTGATTTAGCGGGAGTCCCCTACGAGCAGTACTTC CASSDLAGVPYEQYF
TRBD1 TRBJ1-4 TRBV15 few TGTGCCACCAGCCCGGGACAGACTAATGAAAAACTGTTTTTT CATSPGQTNEKLFF
. TRBJ1-2 TRBV29-1 many TGCAGCGTTGAAAAGGGGTTTCTTAACTATGGCTACACCTTC CSVEKGFLNYGYTF
. TRBJ1-1 TRBV12-3/TRBV12-4 few TGTGCCAGCAGTCAGGGTAATTTGGCCACTGAAGCTTTCTTT CASSQGNLATEAFF
. TRBJ1-3 TRBV30 . TGTGCCTGGTCCAGCATCTCTGGAAACACCATATATTTT CAWSSISGNTIYF
TRBD2 TRBJ2-3 TRBV5-1 . TGCGCCAGCAAAGGGGCTAGCGGGGGGCCCGGCACAGATACGCAGTATTTT CASKGASGGPGTDTQYF
TRBD1 TRBJ2-3 TRBV6-5 few TGTGCCAGCAGTTACTCAAGTGGACAGGGGAGCACAGATACGCAGTATTTT CASSYSSGQGSTDTQYF
TRBD1 TRBJ1-2 TRBV12-3/TRBV12-4 many TGTGCCAGCAGTTCGGGGGACAGGGGGAACTATGGCTACACCTTC CASSSGDRGNYGYTF